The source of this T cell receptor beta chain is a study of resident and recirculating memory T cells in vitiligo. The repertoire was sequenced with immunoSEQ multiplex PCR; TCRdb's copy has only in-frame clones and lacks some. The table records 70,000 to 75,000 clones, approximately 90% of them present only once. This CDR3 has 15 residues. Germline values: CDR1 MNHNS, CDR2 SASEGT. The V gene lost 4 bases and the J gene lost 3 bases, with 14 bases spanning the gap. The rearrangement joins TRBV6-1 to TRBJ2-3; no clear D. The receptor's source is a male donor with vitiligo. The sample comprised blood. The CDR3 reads CASSGPYVWTDTQYF. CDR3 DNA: TGTGCCAGCAGTGGCCCCTATGTGTGGACAGATACGCAGTATTTT.